This TCR beta chain appears in the sequencing data of a study of CD8+ T cells in alopecia areata. Treatment specified: oral pan-JAK inhibitor, 5-10 mg twice daily. This clone turned up a few times. The germline V gene encodes CDR1 MNHEY and CDR2 SMNVEV (reference sequence). The CDR3 is 15 amino acids. V dropped 8 bases and J dropped 5 bases, with 18 bases sitting between them. The sequencing template was cDNA reverse transcribed from extracted RNA. The assay was immunoSEQ multiplex PCR, and TCRdb's table has in-frame clones only and misses some. The sample holds roughly 190,000 clones, 55% to 70% seen once.

Material: CD4+ T cells sorted from blood, obtained at week 4, from a patient treated with tofacitinib. The sequence was collected from a human donor with alopecia areata. The chain employs TRBV27 and TRBJ2-2; TRBD2 might be the D (7 bases). DNA of the CDR3: TGTGCCAGCTCCTCCTACGGGGGGCCGACCGGGGAGCTGTTTTTT. Translated: CASSSYGGPTGELFF.